The next 20 T cell receptor beta chains were all read from a single sample in a study of blood T cell repertoires in COVID-19. The assay was immunoSEQ multiplex PCR, and TCRdb's table has in-frame clones only and misses some. This sample has about 120,000 clones, with approximately 90% found just once. Source material: peripheral blood. The receptors shown here come from a woman of 80 years or more with acute or convalescent COVID-19.

In its sample, this clone was seen once. The V gene is TRBV19, the J gene TRBJ2-7, with a weak D call TRBD2 (5 bases). The ends were cut back, 4 bases at V and 3 bases at J, with 16 bases in the middle. The CDR3 loop spans 15 amino acids. CDR1 is LNHDA, CDR2 SQIVND, per germline (reference sequence). CDR3 amino acids: CASSRRGGPIYEQYF. In DNA form, the CDR3 reads TGTGCCAGTAGTAGGAGAGGCGGGCCCATCTACGAGCAGTACTTC. Supplemented by reference TRBV19 and TRBJ2-7, the full variable domain reads DGGITQSPKYLFRKEGQNVTLSCEQNLNHDAMYWYRQDPGQGLRLIYYSQIVNDFQKGDIAEGYSVSREKKESFPLTVTSAQKNPTAFYLCASSRRGGPIYEQYFGPGTRLTVT.

The V call is TRBV27, the J call TRBJ1-6; D remains unclear. The CDR3 has 14 amino acids. V was clipped by 5 bases and J by 7 bases, with 12 bases between them. The germline gives CDR1 MNHEY, CDR2 SMNVEV (reference sequence). The CDR3 reads CASSTPEANSPLHF. The CDR3 DNA reads TGTGCCAGCAGTACCCCAGAGGCAAATTCACCCCTCCACTTT.

The rearrangement joins TRBV12-3 or TRBV12-4 to TRBJ2-2; tentatively, D is TRBD1 (5 bases). The CDR3 runs 13 residues. V was pared by 8 bases and J by 4 bases, with 11 bases between. The CDR3 spells CASRQGGTGELFF. Here the CDR3 DNA reads TGTGCCAGCCGTCAGGGCGGCACCGGGGAGCTGTTTTTT.

This chain connects TRBV6-5 to TRBJ1-6; D gene uncertain. This CDR3 region has 16 residues. V lost 2 bases, J lost 0 bases, and 8 bases lay in between. The germline V gene has CDR1 MNHEY and CDR2 SVGAGI. CDR3 region: CASSYGWSSYNSPLHF. The CDR3 DNA is TGTGCCAGCAGTTACGGTTGGAGCTCCTATAATTCACCCCTCCACTTT.

This chain joins TRBV5-1 and TRBJ2-5; 7 bases agree with TRBD2. V lost 6 bases to trimming and J lost 4 bases; unmatched junction nucleotides: 12. The CDR3 consists of 15 residues. Germline CDR1 and CDR2: SGHRS and YFSETQ. The CDR3 region is CASISSRGGSETQYF. Here the CDR3 DNA reads TGCGCCAGCATCTCTTCGCGGGGAGGGTCAGAGACCCAGTACTTC.

This clone was seen many times. The rearrangement uses TRBV9 and TRBJ1-2; D is ambiguous. The CDR3 loop spans 15 amino acids. The germline V and J ends were trimmed by 4 bases and 0 bases, with 13 bases remaining between them. Germline V gene sequence: CDR1 SGDLS, CDR2 YYNGEE. In DNA, the CDR3 is TGTGCCAGCAGCTTTACAGTGGAACCTAACTATGGCTACACCTTC. Its protein is CASSFTVEPNYGYTF.

The V gene is TRBV6-5, the J gene TRBJ1-2, with 7 nucleotides matching TRBD1. The V gene end was trimmed by 8 bases and the J gene end by 4 bases; junction bases not matched to a gene: 4. CDR3 size: 12 residues. The germline CDR1 and CDR2 sequences are MNHEY and SVGAGI. Here the CDR3 DNA reads TGTGCCAGCTCCCGACAGGGCTATGGCTACACCTTC. This encodes CASSRQGYGYTF.

This clone showed up just once. The chain has TRBV5-6 and TRBJ2-1; maybe TRBD2 (6 bases). Germline CDR1 reads SGHDT; CDR2 reads YYEEEE. The CDR3 consists of 15 residues. With 2 bases removed from V and 7 bases from J, the gap between germline ends came to 16 bases. The CDR3: CASSFRGIPGNEQFF. In DNA, the CDR3 is TGTGCCAGCAGCTTTCGCGGGATTCCGGGGAATGAGCAGTTCTTC.

V gene TRBV5-1 combines with J gene TRBJ1-5; 7 nucleotides align to TRBD1. This CDR3 has 14 amino acids. Germline V CDR1 and CDR2: SGHRS, YFSETQ. J was trimmed by 1 base and V by 4 bases; bases with no gene match: 2. The CDR3 region is CASSPTGSNQPQHF. CDR3 DNA sequence: TGCGCCAGCAGCCCGACAGGGAGCAATCAGCCCCAGCATTTT.

This clone was detected a few times. CDR3 sequence (DNA): TGTGCCAGTAGTATAAGCGGTACCGGTAATTCACCCCTCCACTTT. This translates into CASSISGTGNSPLHF. V gene TRBV19 combines with J gene TRBJ1-6, with unresolved D. The CDR3 covers 15 residues. Trimming shortened V by 2 bases and J by 6 bases, and 11 bases separated the two germline ends. Germline-derived CDR1 and CDR2 are LNHDA and SQIVND (reference sequence).

The chain links TRBV5-6 to TRBJ2-2; D is unresolved. Germline V gene data show CDR1 as SGHDT and CDR2 as YYEEEE. This CDR3 contains 14 residues. The V end was cut by 5 bases, the J end by 3 bases, with 11 bases between. This CDR3 is CASSPRLDTGELFF. In DNA, the CDR3 is TGTGCCAGCAGTCCGAGACTGGACACCGGGGAGCTGTTTTTT.

The chain employs TRBV19 and TRBJ2-5; D is perhaps TRBD1 (6 bases). The CDR3 runs to 14 residues. The V end lost 3 bases, the J end lost 5 bases, and 13 bases lay between the germline ends. In germline, CDR1 is LNHDA, CDR2 SQIVND (reference sequence). The CDR3, as DNA: TGTGCCAGTAGTATTCAGGGGAACCGGGAGACCCAGTACTTC. Translation gives CASSIQGNRETQYF.

The chain has TRBV27 and TRBJ1-4; 10 bases are shared with TRBD1. Unmatched junction bases numbered 3, after V lost 5 bases and J lost 3 bases. This CDR3 is 15 amino acids long. Germline CDR1 MNHEY, CDR2 SMNVEV (reference sequence). The CDR3: CASSRQGAANEKLFF. CDR3 DNA sequence: TGTGCCAGCAGTAGACAGGGGGCGGCTAATGAAAAACTGTTTTTT.

The chain carries TRBV2 and TRBJ2-1; D is undetermined. Germline V lookup: CDR1 SNHLY, CDR2 FYNNEI. V gave up 4 bases and J gave up 3 bases, with 7 bases separating them. CDR3 length equals 13 residues. CDR3 nucleotides: TGTGCCAGCAGTGTGAGCGTCTACAATGAGCAGTTCTTC. Its translation is CASSVSVYNEQFF. Full variable domain (outside the CDR3, taken from reference TRBV2 and TRBJ2-1): EPEVTQTPSHQVTQMGQEVILRCVPISNHLYFYWYRQILGQKVEFLVSFYNNEISEKSEIFDDQFSVERPDGSNFTLKIRSTKLEDSAMYFCASSVSVYNEQFFGPGTRLTVL.

This clone was detected once. V gene TRBV7-8 combines with J gene TRBJ1-2; D gene ambiguous. The CDR3 contains 13 residues. V gave up 1 base and J gave up 4 bases, with 7 bases separating them. Germline V gene sequence: CDR1 SGHVS, CDR2 FQNEAQ. The CDR3: CASSLGPGYGYTF. CDR3 bases: TGTGCCAGCAGCTTAGGTCCGGGCTATGGCTACACCTTC.

In the case of this clone: This specimen includes other DNA sequences encoding the same CDR3. This chain joins TRBV12-3 or TRBV12-4 and TRBJ1-2, with D possibly TRBD1 on 5 matching bases. The CDR3 is 13 amino acids. V lost 2 bases, J lost 2 bases, and 6 bases lay in between. The CDR3 loop is CASSLSGNYGYTF. CDR3 nucleotide sequence: TGTGCCAGCAGTTTATCAGGGAACTATGGCTACACCTTC.

This chain links TRBV19 with TRBJ1-5; 8 bases match TRBD1. Germline V CDR1 and CDR2: LNHDA, SQIVND (reference sequence). With 3 bases clipped from V and 7 bases from J, the junction kept 8 bases outside the gene matches. This CDR3 contains 15 residues. CDR3 sequence: CASSIGQGGYQPQHF. CDR3 coding DNA: TGTGCCAGTAGTATCGGACAGGGCGGTTACCAGCCCCAGCATTTT.

The chain is built from TRBV19 and TRBJ2-7, with D possibly being TRBD2 (7 bases). The germline V and J ends were trimmed by 5 bases and 0 bases, with 14 bases remaining between them. The germline gives CDR1 LNHDA, CDR2 SQIVND (reference sequence). This CDR3 is 15 amino acids long. The DNA for the CDR3 is TGTGCCAGTAGTCTCGCGGGGGCGGCCTCCTACGAGCAGTACTTC. This gives the protein CASSLAGAASYEQYF. Together with reference TRBV19 and TRBJ2-7, the CDR3 gives the full variable domain: DGGITQSPKYLFRKEGQNVTLSCEQNLNHDAMYWYRQDPGQGLRLIYYSQIVNDFQKGDIAEGYSVSREKKESFPLTVTSAQKNPTAFYLCASSLAGAASYEQYFGPGTRLTVT.

The chain uses TRBV6-5 and TRBJ2-7, with 9 bases that match TRBD1. CDR1 and CDR2 from the germline V gene are MNHEY and SVGAGI. Losses at the gene ends were 7 bases for V and 2 bases for J; bases not matched to a gene: 9. The CDR3 length is 15 residues. In DNA, the CDR3 is TGTGCCAGCAACCCGGGACAGGGAGCCCCCTACGAGCAGTACTTC. This codes for CASNPGQGAPYEQYF.

The chain combines TRBV18 with TRBJ2-1, with TRBD2 as a possible D gene (5 bases). V was clipped by 8 bases and J by 1 base, with 12 bases between them. This CDR3 contains 14 residues. CDR1 is KGHSH and CDR2 is LQKENI in the germline V gene. CDR3 coding DNA: TGTGCCAGCACGCGGGCCTATTCCTACAATGAGCAGTTCTTC. It yields the protein CASTRAYSYNEQFF.